A selection of T cell receptor beta chains follows, all from one sample in a study of early T cells in non-severe SARS-CoV-2 infection. Via MiXCR, TCRdb re-called the 5' RACE reads, giving one row per CDR3 protein. The sample contains over 60,000 distinct CDR3 sequences, roughly an eighth of which appear only once. This specimen consisted of whole blood, obtained at baseline. Receptor source: an adult who was a healthcare worker with PCR-confirmed SARS-CoV-2 infection or an uninfected control (not recorded which). Each CDR3 is given without its conserved first and last residue.

j_call | v_call | cdr3_length | cdr3_aa
TRBJ2-4 | TRBV12-3/TRBV12-4 | 15 | ASSLALLARAKNIQY
TRBJ2-3 | TRBV20-1 | 13 | SAPIAGGGTDTQY
TRBJ2-7 | TRBV28 | 13 | ASSPTGTSHYEQY
TRBJ2-2 | TRBV11-2 | 15 | ASSSAAGSGGTGELF
TRBJ2-3 | TRBV24-1 | 13 | ATSDLGTGTDTQY
TRBJ1-5 | TRBV2 | 14 | ASSTRAARGNQPQH
TRBJ1-2 | TRBV29-1 | 11 | SVGNANNYGYT
TRBJ1-1 | TRBV12-3/TRBV12-4 | 12 | ASGGTGGVTEAF
TRBJ2-2 | TRBV9 | 11 | ASSVGDTGELF
TRBJ1-4 | TRBV5-1 | 12 | ASSLGTGDEKLF
TRBJ1-6 | TRBV25-1 | 14 | ASNGQGSSYNSPLH
TRBJ1-1 | TRBV20-1 | 13 | SARERERLNTEAF
TRBJ2-7 | TRBV7-9 | 12 | ASSPGERLYEQY
TRBJ2-1 | TRBV5-5 | 12 | ANSLAVNYNEQF
TRBJ1-1 | TRBV11-2 | 11 | ASSLELLPGVF
TRBJ2-7 | TRBV13 | 10 | ASSLAGYEQY
TRBJ2-5 | TRBV5-1 | 13 | ASSGRARGEETQY
TRBJ2-4 | TRBV20-1 | 11 | SALRAPENIQY
TRBJ1-5 | TRBV20-1 | 12 | SADTGNSNQPQH
TRBJ1-1 | TRBV5-8 | 13 | ASSLRGGKGAEAF
TRBJ1-3 | TRBV4-2 | 14 | ASSQDPAGSGNTIY
TRBJ2-1 | TRBV27 | 11 | ASSLGERYEQF
TRBJ2-7 | TRBV9 | 14 | ASSAAPGTGPYEQY
TRBJ2-1 | TRBV12-3/TRBV12-4 | 13 | ASSSRDRGVNEQF